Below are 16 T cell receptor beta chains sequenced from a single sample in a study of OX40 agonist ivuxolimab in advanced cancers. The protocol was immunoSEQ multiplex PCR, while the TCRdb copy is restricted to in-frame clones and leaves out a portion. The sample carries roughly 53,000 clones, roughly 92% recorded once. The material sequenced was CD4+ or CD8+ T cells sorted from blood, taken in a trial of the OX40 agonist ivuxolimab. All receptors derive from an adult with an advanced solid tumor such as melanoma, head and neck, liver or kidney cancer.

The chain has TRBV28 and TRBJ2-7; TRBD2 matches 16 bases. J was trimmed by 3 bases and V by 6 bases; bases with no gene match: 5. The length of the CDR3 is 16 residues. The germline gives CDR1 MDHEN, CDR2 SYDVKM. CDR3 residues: CASSGTSGRAVYEQYF. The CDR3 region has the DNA TGTGCCAGCAGCGGGACTAGCGGGAGGGCCGTCTACGAGCAGTACTTC.

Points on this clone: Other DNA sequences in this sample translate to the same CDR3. CDR3 DNA: TGTGCCAGCAGCTTAGGGTATGGCTACACCTTC. As protein: CASSLGYGYTF. J is TRBJ1-2 and V is TRBV11-2; no reliable D call. Germline CDR1 SGHAT, CDR2 FQNNGV. Trimming shortened V by 1 base and J by 5 bases, and 2 bases separated the two germline ends. CDR3 length: 11 amino acids.

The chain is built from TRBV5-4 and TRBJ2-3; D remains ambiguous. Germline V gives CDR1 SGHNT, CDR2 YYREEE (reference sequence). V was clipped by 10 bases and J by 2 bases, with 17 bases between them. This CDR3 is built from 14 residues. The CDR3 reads CASLDLPYTDTQYF. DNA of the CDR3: TGTGCCTCTTTGGATCTCCCATACACAGATACGCAGTATTTT.

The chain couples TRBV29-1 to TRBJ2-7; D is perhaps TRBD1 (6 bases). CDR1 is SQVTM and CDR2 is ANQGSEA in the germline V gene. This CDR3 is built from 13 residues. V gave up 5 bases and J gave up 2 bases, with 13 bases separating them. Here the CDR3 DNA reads TGCAGCGTTCATGACAGGTCTACCTACGAGCAGTACTTC. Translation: CSVHDRSTYEQYF.

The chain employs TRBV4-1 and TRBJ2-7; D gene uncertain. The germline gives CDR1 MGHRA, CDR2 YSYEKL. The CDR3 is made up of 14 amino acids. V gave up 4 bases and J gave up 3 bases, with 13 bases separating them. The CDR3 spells CASSPVTRSYEQYF. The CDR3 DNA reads TGCGCCAGCAGCCCGGTCACCCGGAGCTACGAGCAGTACTTC.

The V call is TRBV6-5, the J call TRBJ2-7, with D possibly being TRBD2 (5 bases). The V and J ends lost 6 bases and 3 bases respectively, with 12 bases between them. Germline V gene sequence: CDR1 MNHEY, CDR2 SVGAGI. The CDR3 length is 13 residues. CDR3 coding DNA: TGTGCCAGCAGCTACGGGAACCTCTACGAGCAGTACTTC. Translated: CASSYGNLYEQYF.

The CDR3 coding sequence is TGTGCCAGCAGTGAACCTCCGGGACAGGGGGCGCTTATGAATGAGCAGTTCTTC. It codes for CASSEPPGQGALMNEQFF. V usage is TRBV6-1 and J usage is TRBJ2-1; 12 nucleotides agree with TRBD1. The V and J ends lost 2 bases and 7 bases, in that order; junction bases with no gene match: 12. The CDR3 consists of 18 residues. Germline lookup yields CDR1 MNHNS and CDR2 SASEGT.

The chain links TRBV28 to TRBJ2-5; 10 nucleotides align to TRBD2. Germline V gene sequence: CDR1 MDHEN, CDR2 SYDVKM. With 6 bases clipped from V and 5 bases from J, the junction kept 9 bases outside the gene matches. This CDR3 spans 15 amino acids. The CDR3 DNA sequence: TGTGCCAGCAGCCATCCCGGACTAGCGGCGGAGACCCAGTACTTC. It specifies CASSHPGLAAETQYF.

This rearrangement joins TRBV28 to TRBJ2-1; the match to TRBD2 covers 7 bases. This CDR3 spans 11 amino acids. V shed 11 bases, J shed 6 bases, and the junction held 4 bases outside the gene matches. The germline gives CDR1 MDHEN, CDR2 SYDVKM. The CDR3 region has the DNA TGTGCCGAAGGGGAGGGCAATGAGCAGTTCTTC. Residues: CAEGEGNEQFF.

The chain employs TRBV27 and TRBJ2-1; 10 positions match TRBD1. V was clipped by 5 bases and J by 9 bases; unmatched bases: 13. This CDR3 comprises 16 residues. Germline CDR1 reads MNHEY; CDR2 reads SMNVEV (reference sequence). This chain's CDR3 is CASSPSGGDRGVEQFF. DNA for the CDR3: TGTGCCAGCAGTCCCTCAGGAGGGGACAGGGGAGTTGAGCAGTTCTTC.

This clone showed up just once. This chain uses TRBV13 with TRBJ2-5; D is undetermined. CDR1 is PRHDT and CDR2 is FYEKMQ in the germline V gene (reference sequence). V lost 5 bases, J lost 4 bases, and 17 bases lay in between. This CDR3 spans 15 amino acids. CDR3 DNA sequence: TGTGCCAGCAGCCACCCGACCCTTGAGAGAGAGACCCAGTACTTC. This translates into CASSHPTLERETQYF. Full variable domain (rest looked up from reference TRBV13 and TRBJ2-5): AAGVIQSPRHLIKEKRETATLKCYPIPRHDTVYWYQQGPGQDPQFLISFYEKMQSDKGSIPDRFSAQQFSDYHSELNMSSLELGDSALYFCASSHPTLERETQYFGPGTRLLVL.

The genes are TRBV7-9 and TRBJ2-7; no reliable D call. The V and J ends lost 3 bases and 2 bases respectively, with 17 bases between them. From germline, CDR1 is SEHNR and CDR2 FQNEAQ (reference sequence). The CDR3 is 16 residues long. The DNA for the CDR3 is TGTGCCAGCAGCTTGGAATACTCAGAGAGCCCCTACGAGCAGTACTTC. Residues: CASSLEYSESPYEQYF.

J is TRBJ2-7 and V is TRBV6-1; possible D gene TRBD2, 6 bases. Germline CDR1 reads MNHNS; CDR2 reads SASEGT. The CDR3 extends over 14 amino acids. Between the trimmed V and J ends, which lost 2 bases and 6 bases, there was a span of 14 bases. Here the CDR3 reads CASSEKVEAGEQYF. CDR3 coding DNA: TGTGCCAGCAGTGAAAAGGTGGAAGCGGGCGAGCAGTACTTC.

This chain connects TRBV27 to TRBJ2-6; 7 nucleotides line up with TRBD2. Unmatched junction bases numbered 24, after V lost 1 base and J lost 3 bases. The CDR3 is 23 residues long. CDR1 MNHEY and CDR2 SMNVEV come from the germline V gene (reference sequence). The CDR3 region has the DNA TGTGCCAGCAGTTTATATACCCCTTATCAGATGGTAGGGGAGGGACTTGGGGCCAACGTCCTGACTTTC. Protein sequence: CASSLYTPYQMVGEGLGANVLTF.

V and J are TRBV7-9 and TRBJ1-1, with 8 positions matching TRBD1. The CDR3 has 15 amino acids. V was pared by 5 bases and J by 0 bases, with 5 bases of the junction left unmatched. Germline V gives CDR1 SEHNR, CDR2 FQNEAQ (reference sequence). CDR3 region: CASSDRTGMNTEAFF. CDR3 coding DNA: TGTGCCAGCAGCGATCGGACAGGGATGAACACTGAAGCTTTCTTT.

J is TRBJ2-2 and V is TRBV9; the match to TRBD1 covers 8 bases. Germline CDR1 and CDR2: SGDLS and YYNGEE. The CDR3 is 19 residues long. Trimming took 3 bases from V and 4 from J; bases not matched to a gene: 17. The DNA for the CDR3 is TGTGCCAGCAGCGGGTACAGGGGGTACTCAGGTCCGAGCACCGGGGAGCTGTTTTTT. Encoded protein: CASSGYRGYSGPSTGELFF.